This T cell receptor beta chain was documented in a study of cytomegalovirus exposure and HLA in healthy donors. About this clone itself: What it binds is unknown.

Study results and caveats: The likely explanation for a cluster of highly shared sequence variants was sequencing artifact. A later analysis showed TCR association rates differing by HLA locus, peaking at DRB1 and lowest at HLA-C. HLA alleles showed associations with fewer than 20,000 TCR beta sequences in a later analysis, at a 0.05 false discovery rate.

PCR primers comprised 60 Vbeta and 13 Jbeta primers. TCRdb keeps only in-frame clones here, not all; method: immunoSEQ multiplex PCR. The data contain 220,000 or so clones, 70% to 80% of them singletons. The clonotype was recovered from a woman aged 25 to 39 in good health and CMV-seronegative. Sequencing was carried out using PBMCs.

CDR3 region: CAWSVLSGDTDRRGYTF. The CDR3, as DNA: TGTGCCTGGAGTGTCCTCTCCGGGGACACCGACCGGCGGGGCTACACCTTC. The rearrangement links TRBV30 to TRBJ1-2; maybe TRBD1 (6 bases). Germline CDR1 reads GTSNPN; CDR2 reads SVGIG (reference sequence). The CDR3 length is 17 residues. Trimming stripped 0 bases from V and 8 bases from J, with 25 bases between.